This TCR beta chain emerged from a study of vaccination and CD4 T cells after COVID-19. CDR3 length equals 17 residues. Deletions cut 0 bases from V and 4 bases from J, with 19 bases between. CDR1 is DFQATT, CDR2 SNEGSKA, per germline (reference sequence). As for treatment: roughly ten-day PBMC culture with coronavirus spike peptide pools or control peptides (ViraFEST assay). Cultured CD4+ T cell DNA was sequenced using the Oncomine TCR Beta short-read assay. MiXCR, run by TCRdb on the PCR reads, gives a single entry per CDR3 protein. The sample records roughly 20,000 distinct CDR3 sequences, 35% to 50% being singletons. Regarding this clonotype: Its antigen remains unidentified.

Source: CD4+ T cells from blood, cultured in vitro, taken after SARS-CoV-2 vaccination. This chain connects TRBV20-1 to TRBJ1-3; possibly TRBD1 for D (6 bases). The sequence came from a human donor who had recovered from COVID-19. The CDR3 DNA is TGCAGTGCTAGAGATCCCAGGGGCTTGGATCAAGGAAACACCATATATTTT. This encodes CSARDPRGLDQGNTIYF.